The T cell receptor beta chain described here comes from a study of TIL therapy for anti-PD-1-resistant metastatic lung cancer. This CDR3 contains 15 residues. The ends were cut back, 4 bases at V and 1 base at J, with 17 bases in the middle. Germline V CDR1 and CDR2: SQVTM, ANQGSEA. Time point meaning: pre-treatment sample, taken before nivolumab and TIL therapy. This was the immunoSEQ v3 assay. Using immunoSEQ multiplex PCR, the repertoire was profiled, and TCRdb retains in-frame clones only, with some absent. Of 15,000 to 20,000 clones listed, around 82% were seen once; the top ten hold 2.2%. This chain links TRBV29-1 with TRBJ2-7; unclear D gene. Sequenced here: blood, sampled at baseline. The sequence was collected from a person between 30 and 79 years old with non-small cell lung cancer. The CDR3 DNA reads as TGCAGCGTTGGGTACTTACAGCTGGTATCCTACGAGCAGTACTTC. Translation gives CSVGYLQLVSYEQYF.